The 24 T cell receptor beta chains below all came from one sample that was sequenced in a study of CD8 T cells in ankylosing spondylitis. Study results and caveats: What seemed typical of ankylosing spondylitis blood was a TCR beta motif built from eight highly homologous variants.

A single record per CDR3 protein comes from TCRdb applying MiXCR to the 5' RACE reads. The table includes around 890,000 distinct CDR3 sequences, approximately 12% detected once. Their antigen targets remain unknown. The sequenced sample was blood, either unsorted or a sorted T cell fraction (not recorded which). These receptors were obtained from a male donor with ankylosing spondylitis.

In its sample, this clonotype was seen a few times. The CDR3 loop reads CASSLDWGADTEAFF. The CDR3 bases are TGTGCCAGCAGCTTAGATTGGGGGGCTGACACTGAAGCTTTCTTT. The chain links TRBV11-2 to TRBJ1-1, with D maybe TRBD1 (6 bases). This CDR3 is 15 amino acids long. V dropped 0 bases and J dropped 3 bases, with 11 bases sitting between them. The germline CDR1 and CDR2 sequences are SGHAT and FQNNGV.

This clonotype came up many times. V is TRBV5-5 and J is TRBJ1-1; D is unclear. V dropped 5 bases and J dropped 7 bases, with 9 bases sitting between them. CDR3 size: 11 residues. The germline V gene encodes CDR1 SGHKS and CDR2 YYEKEE (reference sequence). CDR3 sequence: CASRGAVEAFF. The CDR3 nucleotides read TGTGCCAGCAGAGGCGCAGTTGAAGCTTTCTTT.

The chain has TRBV20-1 and TRBJ1-5; D remains unclear. In germline, CDR1 is DFQATT, CDR2 SNEGSKA (reference sequence). Trimming cost V 1 base and J 3 bases, with 13 bases left between them. The CDR3 runs 15 residues. CDR3 DNA sequence: TGCAGTGCTAGAGTGGTGAGGGATCCCAATCAGCCCCAGCATTTT. Translating gives CSARVVRDPNQPQHF.

The V and J genes are TRBV7-2 and TRBJ2-7; D might be TRBD2 (6 bases). Germline loops: CDR1 SGHTA, CDR2 FQGNSA. V lost 5 bases, J lost 3 bases, and 17 bases lay in between. The CDR3 totals 15 residues. The CDR3 sequence is CASSRWDSGGYEQYF. CDR3 nucleotides: TGTGCCAGCAGCCGCTGGGACTCCGGCGGCTACGAGCAGTACTTC.

This clonotype was recorded a few times. V and J are TRBV4-2 and TRBJ2-7, with D possibly being TRBD1 (7 bases). Trimming removed 3 bases from V and 1 base from J, with 16 bases in between. The CDR3 covers 16 residues. Germline V gene data show CDR1 as LGHNA and CDR2 as YNFKEQ. CDR3 DNA: TGTGCCAGCAGCCACCAAGAACAGGGGACTTCCTACGAGCAGTACTTC. It yields the protein CASSHQEQGTSYEQYF.

This clonotype occurred a few times. The V gene is TRBV4-2, the J gene TRBJ2-1; D remains unclear. The V end was cut by 0 bases, the J end by 12 bases, with 6 bases between. The CDR3 is 11 amino acids. Germline lookup yields CDR1 LGHNA and CDR2 YNFKEQ. DNA for the CDR3: TGTGCCAGCAGCCAAGAAGTGGTGCAGTTCTTC. Its translation: CASSQEVVQFF.

This chain uses TRBV6-5 with TRBJ2-7; no reliable D call. CDR3 length equals 15 residues. The germline CDR1 and CDR2 sequences are MNHEY and SVGAGI. With 2 bases removed from V and 4 bases from J, the gap between germline ends came to 15 bases. The CDR3 DNA is TGTGCCAGCAGTTACCTCCCTTTGACGGATTACGAGCAGTACTTC. Protein: CASSYLPLTDYEQYF.

Comment on this clonotype: Germline and junction disagree at one end, which may indicate a read error. This chain connects TRBV12-3 or TRBV12-4 to TRBJ2-1; 9 bases line up with TRBD1. This CDR3 region has 15 residues. CDR3 nucleotides: TGTGCCGGCAGTTTCGGGACAGGGTTTTACAATGAGCAGTTCTTC. Translation gives CAGSFGTGFYNEQFF.

The genes are TRBV11-3 and TRBJ2-2; D might be TRBD2 (7 bases). Germline lookup yields CDR1 SGHNT and CDR2 YENEEA. The CDR3 extends over 16 amino acids. Trimming stripped 2 bases from V and 3 bases from J, with 13 bases between. The chain's CDR3 is CASSLQAGTHTGELFF. The CDR3 nucleotides read TGTGCCAGCAGCTTACAAGCGGGGACACACACCGGGGAGCTGTTTTTT.

The table lists this clonotype with a few counts. The chain carries TRBV20-1 and TRBJ2-2; 12 bases line up with TRBD1. Unmatched junction bases numbered 3, after V lost 3 bases and J lost 7 bases. Germline V gene lookup returns CDR1 DFQATT and CDR2 SNEGSKA (reference sequence). The CDR3 contains 14 residues. The CDR3 sequence is CSASRDRGHGELFF. Written as DNA, the CDR3 is TGCAGTGCTAGCCGGGACAGGGGGCACGGGGAGCTGTTTTTT.

The gene calls are TRBV15 and TRBJ2-5, with 8 nucleotides matching TRBD1. The germline V gene has CDR1 LNHNV and CDR2 YYDKDF (reference sequence). The CDR3 runs to 15 residues. V lost 3 bases, J lost 5 bases, and 8 bases stayed unmatched. The CDR3 DNA reads TGTGCCACCAGCAGCAACAGGGGGTCGGGCGAGACCCAGTACTTC. It specifies CATSSNRGSGETQYF.

This clonotype was counted between two and nine times. The rearrangement joins TRBV20-1 to TRBJ2-7; 7 bases are a match to TRBD1. V shed 5 bases and J 3 bases; nucleotides not matched to a gene: 7. CDR1 DFQATT and CDR2 SNEGSKA come from the germline V gene (reference sequence). The CDR3 has 13 amino acids. The CDR3 protein is CSAAGTVNYEQYF. The CDR3 DNA reads TGCAGTGCTGCCGGGACAGTGAACTACGAGCAGTACTTC.

The chain uses TRBV29-1 and TRBJ1-2, with D possibly TRBD1 on 5 matching bases. The CDR3 spans 11 residues. V was clipped by 7 bases and J by 7 bases, with 13 bases between them. Germline V gene sequence: CDR1 SQVTM, CDR2 ANQGSEA. The DNA of the CDR3 is TGCAGCGCCGGAGGGGTAGGTGGCTACACCTTC. This translates into CSAGGVGGYTF.

The rearrangement links TRBV29-1 to TRBJ2-5; 11 nucleotides agree with TRBD2. V lost 5 bases and J lost 8; bases outside the gene matches: 7. CDR1 and CDR2 (germline): SQVTM, ANQGSEA. The CDR3 spans 13 residues. In DNA form, the CDR3 reads TGCAGCGTTTTAGCGGGGGGGGTCTTAACCCAGTACTTC. It specifies CSVLAGGVLTQYF.

This clonotype was recorded many times. The chain couples TRBV7-9 to TRBJ1-2; D might be TRBD1 (6 bases). Germline assignment: CDR1 SEHNR and CDR2 FQNEAQ (reference sequence). The CDR3 runs to 14 residues. V lost 5 bases to trimming and J lost 2 bases, with 12 bases between them. The CDR3 bases are TGTGCCAGCAGCCCCTTACAGGGAAACTATGGCTACACCTTC. Encoded protein: CASSPLQGNYGYTF.

CDR3 nucleotide sequence: TGTGCCAGTTCCCCGGGACAGGGCCACAATGAGCAGTTCTTC. This sequence encodes CASSPGQGHNEQFF. The V call is TRBV6-1, the J call TRBJ2-1; 9 nucleotides agree with TRBD1. V lost 9 bases to trimming and J lost 5 bases; unmatched junction nucleotides: 8. The CDR3 spans 14 residues. CDR1 and CDR2 from the germline V gene are MNHNS and SASEGT.

This clonotype was seen a few times. The genes are TRBV4-2 and TRBJ2-1; 7 nucleotides agree with TRBD1. After removal of 6 bases from V and 4 bases from J, the junction contained 3 bases not matched to a gene. The CDR3 runs to 13 residues. Germline loops: CDR1 LGHNA, CDR2 YNFKEQ. CDR3 region: CASRQGWYNEQFF. CDR3 bases: TGTGCCAGCAGACAGGGGTGGTACAATGAGCAGTTCTTC.

This clonotype has just a few counts. V usage is TRBV5-1 and J usage is TRBJ1-4; the D is unclear. This CDR3 has 17 residues. Germline CDR1 SGHRS, CDR2 YFSETQ. V was shortened by 0 bases and J by 8 bases, with 20 bases between the two germline ends. The CDR3 DNA reads TGCGCCAGCAGCTTGGCCATCGGACCGGCTTCAGGAGAAAAACTGTTTTTT. It specifies CASSLAIGPASGEKLFF.

J is TRBJ2-2 and V is TRBV14, with 9 bases that match TRBD1. With V trimmed by 1 base and J by 6 bases, 9 bases remained unmatched. The CDR3 loop spans 17 amino acids. The germline gives CDR1 SGHDN, CDR2 FVKESK. Here the CDR3 reads CASSQVFGTGYSGELFF. The CDR3 nucleotides are TGTGCCAGCAGCCAAGTTTTTGGGACAGGGTATTCCGGGGAGCTGTTTTTT.

The rearrangement uses TRBV20-1 and TRBJ2-2; D is undetermined. Trimming left V 5 bases short and J 2 bases short, with 12 bases between. The CDR3 has 14 residues. Looked up from germline, CDR1 is DFQATT and CDR2 is SNEGSKA (reference sequence). The CDR3 DNA follows: TGCAGTGCTGCATTACCACGAAACACCGGGGAGCTGTTTTTT. Protein: CSAALPRNTGELFF.

This chain uses TRBV7-2 with TRBJ2-3; tentatively, D is TRBD2 (6 bases). The V and J ends lost 8 bases and 2 bases respectively, with 11 bases between them. The CDR3 loop spans 13 amino acids. Germline V gene lookup returns CDR1 SGHTA and CDR2 FQGNSA. The CDR3 DNA sequence: TGTGCCAGCCAGCGGGTACTCACAGATACGCAGTATTTT. This translates into CASQRVLTDTQYF.

This chain uses TRBV7-6 with TRBJ1-4, with D uncertain. The germline gives CDR1 SGHVS, CDR2 FNYEAQ. V was trimmed by 4 bases and J by 5 bases, leaving 14 bases between them. This CDR3 has 15 residues. CDR3 sequence reads: CASSSLPRRNEKLFF. CDR3 bases: TGTGCCAGCAGCTCACTCCCCCGTCGGAATGAAAAACTGTTTTTT.

This clonotype was seen more than once but under ten times. The chain combines TRBV20-1 with TRBJ2-1; 9 positions agree with TRBD2. Germline-derived CDR1 and CDR2 are DFQATT and SNEGSKA (reference sequence). Trimming cost V 0 bases and J 2 bases; bases outside gene matches: 2. The CDR3 loop spans 15 amino acids. This CDR3 is CSARDGGGAYNEQFF. Written as DNA, the CDR3 is TGCAGTGCTAGAGATGGCGGGGGGGCCTACAATGAGCAGTTCTTC.

This clonotype appeared a few times. The chain employs TRBV12-3 or TRBV12-4 and TRBJ1-6; D ambiguous. The V end was cut by 5 bases, the J end by 12 bases, with 17 bases between. There are 14 residues in the CDR3. CDR3 sequence reads: CASSATGLGLPLHF. In nucleotides, the CDR3 is TGTGCCAGCAGTGCCACGGGTCTCGGATTACCCCTCCACTTT.